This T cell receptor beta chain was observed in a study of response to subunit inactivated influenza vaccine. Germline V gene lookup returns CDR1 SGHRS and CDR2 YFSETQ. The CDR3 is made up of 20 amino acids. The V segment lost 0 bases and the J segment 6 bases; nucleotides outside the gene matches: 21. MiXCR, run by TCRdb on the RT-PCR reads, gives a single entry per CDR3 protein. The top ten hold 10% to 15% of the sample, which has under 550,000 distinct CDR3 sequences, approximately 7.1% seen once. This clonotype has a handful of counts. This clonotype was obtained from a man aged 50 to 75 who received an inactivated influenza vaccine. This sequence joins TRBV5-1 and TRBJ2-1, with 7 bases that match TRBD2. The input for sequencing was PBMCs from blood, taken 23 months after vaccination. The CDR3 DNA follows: TGCGCCAGCAGCTTGGCCGGGAGGACACCTTCATCCCAACCACTCAATGAGCAGTTCTTC. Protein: CASSLAGRTPSSQPLNEQFF.